These 21 T cell receptor beta chains share one sample of origin, sequenced in a study of T cell repertoires in cytomegalovirus infection. MiXCR, applied by TCRdb to the reads, yields one record per CDR3 protein. The data show about 740,000 distinct CDR3 sequences, about 40% seen once. Material for sequencing was PBMCs. Receptors were obtained from a human donor in good health (CMV status not recorded). Some clones in this sample may be carry-over from other donors' samples.

DNA of the CDR3: TGTGCCAGCAGCCCAGGGATCCCGGGAAATCAGCCCCAGCATTTT. Translation: CASSPGIPGNQPQHF. The rearrangement links TRBV7-8 to TRBJ1-5; the D gene is possibly TRBD1 (5 bases). Per the germline V gene, CDR1 is SGHVS and CDR2 is FQNEAQ. The V end lost 5 bases, the J end lost 4 bases, and 15 bases lay between the germline ends. The length of the CDR3 is 15 residues.

This clonotype was recorded many times. J is TRBJ2-7 and V is TRBV7-6; 10 bases align to TRBD2. This CDR3 is built from 15 residues. V lost 5 bases and J lost 0; bases outside the gene matches: 4. Germline V gives CDR1 SGHVS, CDR2 FNYEAQ. This CDR3 is CASSALAGVSYEQYF. In DNA, the CDR3 is TGTGCCAGCAGCGCCCTAGCGGGAGTCTCCTACGAGCAGTACTTC.

This clonotype was observed a few times. This sequence joins TRBV11-3 and TRBJ2-4, with 7 bases that match TRBD2. Germline loops: CDR1 SGHNT, CDR2 YENEEA. The length of the CDR3 is 13 residues. With V trimmed by 4 bases and J by 4 bases, 1 base remained unmatched. The CDR3 DNA reads as TGTGCCAGCAGCTCCGGGGGGAAAAACATTCAGTACTTC. This gives the protein CASSSGGKNIQYF.

This clonotype was observed many times. CDR3 bases: TGTGCCAGCAGGGATAGCTGGACCGGGGAGCTGTTTTTT. Amino acid sequence: CASRDSWTGELFF. The chain combines TRBV7-2 with TRBJ2-2; no clear D gene. V was pared by 6 bases and J by 5 bases, with 10 bases between. The germline V gene encodes CDR1 SGHTA and CDR2 FQGNSA. CDR3 size: 13 residues.

This clonotype was seen a few times. The chain couples TRBV6-6 to TRBJ1-5, with D uncertain. V shed 0 bases and J shed 0 bases, with 9 bases lying between them. This CDR3 spans 16 amino acids. Germline-derived CDR1 and CDR2 are MNHNY and SVGAGI (reference sequence). Here the CDR3 DNA reads TGTGCCAGCAGTTACTCAGGGCAGAATAGCAATCAGCCCCAGCATTTT. Protein product: CASSYSGQNSNQPQHF.

This clonotype was counted a few times. The V call is TRBV7-2, the J call TRBJ2-3; 11 bases map to TRBD2. The CDR3 runs to 16 residues. Germline trimming cut 6 bases from V and 2 bases from J; bases unmatched to any gene: 7. From germline, CDR1 is SGHTA and CDR2 FQGNSA. DNA for the CDR3: TGTGCCAGCAGAATTAGCGGGGGGGCTCCCACAGATACGCAGTATTTT. It is translated as CASRISGGAPTDTQYF.

The V call is TRBV23-1, the J call TRBJ2-4, with TRBD1 matching over 10 bases. TRBV23-1 is an ORF; its function is uncertain. The CDR3 contains 12 residues. V was clipped by 11 bases and J by 9 bases; unmatched bases: 7. The CDR3 sequence: CADDRGPSIQYF. CDR3 nucleotide sequence: TGCGCCGACGACAGGGGGCCGAGCATTCAGTACTTC.

This clonotype showed up many times. The rearrangement uses TRBV7-2 and TRBJ1-1; maybe TRBD1 (6 bases). Per germline, CDR1 SGHTA and CDR2 FQGNSA. V was shortened by 5 bases and J by 0 bases, with 16 bases between the two germline ends. The CDR3 has 16 residues. CDR3 bases: TGTGCCAGCAGCACCCGGACAGTCTACATGAACACTGAAGCTTTCTTT. Its translation: CASSTRTVYMNTEAFF.

Notes on this clonotype: The junction and the germline gene differ at one end; a read error may be behind it. The chain links TRBV28 to TRBJ2-1; 7 bases match TRBD1. The CDR3 is 14 residues long. Looked up from germline, CDR1 is MDHEN and CDR2 is SYDVKM. The CDR3 DNA reads as TGTGTCAGCAGTTCCACAGGGGACTACAATGAGCAGTTCTTC. Residues: CVSSSTGDYNEQFF.

This rearrangement joins TRBV19 to TRBJ2-4; 11 bases are shared with TRBD2. Germline lookup yields CDR1 LNHDA and CDR2 SQIVND (reference sequence). J was trimmed by 6 bases and V by 5 bases; bases with no gene match: 9. The CDR3 has 16 residues. The CDR3 DNA reads TGTGCCAGTAGTCTCGTAGCGGGAGGGCCTAGAAACATTCAGTACTTC. As protein: CASSLVAGGPRNIQYF.

This clonotype was found a few times. The chain's CDR3 is CASRERQGQETQYF. The CDR3 nucleotides are TGTGCCAGCAGGGAAAGACAGGGCCAAGAGACCCAGTACTTC. This chain links TRBV2 with TRBJ2-5, with 7 bases lining up with TRBD1. From germline, CDR1 is SNHLY and CDR2 FYNNEI. The CDR3 consists of 14 residues. V shed 6 bases and J 1 base; nucleotides not matched to a gene: 5.

J is TRBJ2-3 and V is TRBV20-1, with D perhaps given as TRBD1 or TRBD2 (6 bases each). The V and J ends lost 3 bases and 3 bases respectively, with 19 bases between them. This CDR3 has 16 residues. Germline V CDR1 and CDR2: DFQATT, SNEGSKA (reference sequence). The CDR3 sequence is CSASGSLRGRTDTQYF. The CDR3, as DNA: TGCAGTGCTAGCGGTTCCCTCCGGGGGCGGACAGATACGCAGTATTTT.

This chain's CDR3 is CASDGGHSGNTIYF. CDR3 bases: TGTGCCAGCGACGGGGGGCACTCTGGAAACACCATATATTTT. The rearrangement uses TRBV7-6 and TRBJ1-3, with a weak D call TRBD1 (6 bases). This CDR3 comprises 14 residues. Trimming took off 8 bases at V and 0 bases at J, with 11 bases between the two ends. Germline CDR1 SGHVS, CDR2 FNYEAQ.

This chain uses TRBV20-1 with TRBJ2-5; 11 bases map to TRBD2. CDR1 is DFQATT, CDR2 SNEGSKA, per germline (reference sequence). The CDR3 sequence is 15 residues long. The ends lost 6 bases at V and 6 bases at J; junction bases unmatched: 12. The CDR3 here is CSAITSGSTRKTQYF. The CDR3 DNA reads as TGCAGTGCAATAACTAGCGGGAGTACGAGGAAGACCCAGTACTTC.

This rearrangement joins TRBV12-3 or TRBV12-4 to TRBJ2-7, with D uncertain. V was clipped by 1 base and J by 6 bases, with 10 bases between them. CDR3 size: 13 residues. Written as DNA, the CDR3 is TGTGCCAGCAGTTTAGGGGCTTTTGGCGAGCAGTACTTC. Translation gives CASSLGAFGEQYF.

In this sample, this clonotype turned up a few times. The chain combines TRBV28 with TRBJ2-3, with D perhaps TRBD2 (5 bases). The CDR3 length is 15 residues. Trimming removed 3 bases from V and 2 bases from J, with 12 bases in between. Germline lookup yields CDR1 MDHEN and CDR2 SYDVKM. The CDR3 is CASSFWRAYTDTQYF. For the CDR3, the DNA is TGTGCCAGCAGTTTCTGGCGGGCGTACACAGATACGCAGTATTTT.

The chain combines TRBV9 with TRBJ2-1; 9 nucleotides match TRBD1. Germline lookup yields CDR1 SGDLS and CDR2 YYNGEE. CDR3 length: 15 amino acids. Unmatched junction bases numbered 8, after V lost 3 bases and J lost 7 bases. The CDR3 DNA sequence: TGTGCCAGCAGCGCGTCCGGGACAGGGACAAATGAGCAGTTCTTC. Its translation is CASSASGTGTNEQFF.

This clonotype turned up a few times. The gene calls are TRBV7-8 and TRBJ1-5; possibly TRBD1 for D (5 bases). V lost 5 bases and J lost 8, with 19 bases in between. The CDR3 consists of 15 residues. Germline lookup yields CDR1 SGHVS and CDR2 FQNEAQ. CDR3 nucleotides: TGTGCCAGCAGCGCACGGGACGTAGAATCAGAGCCCCAGCATTTT. Protein product: CASSARDVESEPQHF.

The rearrangement uses TRBV28 and TRBJ1-5; TRBD1 aligns across 8 bases. Germline assignment: CDR1 MDHEN and CDR2 SYDVKM. V gave up 3 bases and J gave up 6 bases; unmatched junction bases: 4. CDR3 length equals 14 residues. In DNA form, the CDR3 reads TGTGCCAGCAGTTTCCTAGACAGGGGTCAGCCCCAGCATTTT. It translates to CASSFLDRGQPQHF.

The chain recombines TRBV12-3 or TRBV12-4 with TRBJ2-1; D gene uncertain. Trimming took off 5 bases at V and 11 bases at J, with 10 bases between the two ends. The CDR3 contains 11 residues. DNA of the CDR3: TGTGCCAGCAGTCTTTCTACGAAGCAGTTCTTC. Translating gives CASSLSTKQFF.

A few counts support this clonotype. One end of the junction does not line up with germline, which may come from a read error. V is TRBV7-3 and J is TRBJ2-7; tentatively, D is TRBD1 (5 bases). The CDR3 sequence is 12 residues long. In germline, CDR1 is SGHTA, CDR2 FQGTGA. The CDR3 DNA reads as TGTGCCAGCAGCTTACAGGGCCGCGGTCTCAGCTTC. Its protein is CASSLQGRGLSF. Together with reference TRBV7-3 and TRBJ2-7, the CDR3 gives the full variable domain: GAGVSQTPSNKVTEKGKYVELRCDPISGHTALYWYRQSLGQGPEFLIYFQGTGAADDSGLPNDRFFAVRPEGSVSTLKIQRTERGDSAVYLCASSLQGRGLSFGPGTRLTVT.